The clone carrying this T cell receptor (beta chain) was counted a few times. This entry comes from a study of spatial heterogeneity in lung cancer. Study-wide context: Sequence detection consistently recorded a greater number of beta-chain than alpha-chain sequences. Unique TCR and UMI combinations averaged more than ten appearances each in raw reads.

Every individual TCR cDNA molecule carried its own unique molecular identifier, which allowed correction of PCR and sequencing errors. TCRdb re-derived calls from the 5' RACE reads in MiXCR, one entry per CDR3 protein. Among some 100,000 distinct CDR3 sequences listed, approximately 8.9% were seen once. The CDR3 spans 16 residues. V lost 6 bases and J lost 3; bases outside the gene matches: 9. Germline V gives CDR1 MNHNS, CDR2 SASEGT. Time point reported: sample taken at primary tumor resection. Sequencing was performed on whole RNA extracted from tumor and nontumor lung tissue, or from frozen PBMC, and the material was left unsorted. The donor population consisted of some 72 patients with untreated, early-stage non-small cell lung cancer.

The receptor's source is a male donor with early-stage non-small cell lung cancer. The source material was PBMCs, sampled at surgery. This chain joins TRBV6-1 and TRBJ1-5; TRBD1 aligns across 9 bases. The CDR3 coding sequence is TGTGCCAGCAGGGTTGGGACAGGGTACGACAATCAGCCCCAGCATTTT. This codes for CASRVGTGYDNQPQHF.